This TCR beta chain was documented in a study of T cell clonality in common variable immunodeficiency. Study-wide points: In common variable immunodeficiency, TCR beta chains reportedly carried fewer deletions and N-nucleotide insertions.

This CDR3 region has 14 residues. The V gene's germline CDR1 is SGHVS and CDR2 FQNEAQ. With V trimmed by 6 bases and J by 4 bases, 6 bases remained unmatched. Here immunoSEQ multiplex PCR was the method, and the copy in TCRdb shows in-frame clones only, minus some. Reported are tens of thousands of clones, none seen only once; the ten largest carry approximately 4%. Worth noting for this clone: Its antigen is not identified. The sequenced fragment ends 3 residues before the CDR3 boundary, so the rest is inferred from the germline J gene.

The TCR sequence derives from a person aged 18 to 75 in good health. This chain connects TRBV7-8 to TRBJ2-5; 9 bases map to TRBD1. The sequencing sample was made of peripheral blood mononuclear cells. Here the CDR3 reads CASSPRQGGETQYF. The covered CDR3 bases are TGTGCCAGCAGTCCCCGACAGGGGGGAGAGACC.